Included here is one TCR beta chain sequence, with context. This sample is drawn from a study of cytomegalovirus exposure and HLA in healthy donors. Primers for the PCR totalled 60 Vbeta and 13 Jbeta. Libraries were prepared by immunoSEQ multiplex PCR; TCRdb keeps only in-frame clonotypes and omits some of them. In the table there are some 180,000 clones, around 75% of which are singletons. The CDR3 contains 15 residues. Germline CDR1 and CDR2: SGHAT and FQNNGV. Unmatched junction bases numbered 9, after V lost 5 bases and J lost 8 bases. The clonotype originates from a female donor in good health and CMV-seronegative. The specimen was PBMCs. The gene calls are TRBV11-2 and TRBJ2-1, with 10 bases matching TRBD1. Written as DNA, the CDR3 is TGTGCCAGCAGCCCCGGGACAGGGGTTATCCATGAGCAGTTCTTC. Translation gives CASSPGTGVIHEQFF.